This T cell receptor (beta chain) was captured by sequencing in a study of human T cells and chemical hapten exposure. As for the study in general: Sensitization employed 2% DPC on approximately 2 cm by approximately 2 cm of upper inner arm skin.

Only a few counts were recorded for this clonotype. Its specificity is not known. Points from the study as a whole: PT1 expanded TCR numbers tracked positively with patch test score. Counts of TCRs above 1 in 1000 frequency stayed unchanged with DPC sensitization.

Time point indicated: pre-sensitization, week 0. Treatment indicated: therapeutic diphenylcyclopropenone sensitization with weekly scalp DPC. TCRdb recomputed calls from the RACE reads with MiXCR, one row per CDR3 protein. The sample includes 200,000 to 300,000 distinct CDR3 sequences, about 9.4% seen only once; the top ten take 2% to 3%. The sequence came from a woman in her thirties or forties with alopecia areata. Some clones in this sample may be carry-over from other donors' samples. This specimen was whole blood, taken in connection with sensitization to the hapten diphenylcyclopropenone (DPC).

The CDR3 loop reads CASSEPSLAGELFF. The CDR3 nucleotides are TGCGCCAGCAGTGAACCTAGTTTAGCCGGGGAGCTGTTTTTT. The rearrangement uses TRBV10-2 and TRBJ2-2; unclear D gene. V was trimmed by 3 bases and J by 6 bases, leaving 11 bases between them. The CDR3 is made up of 14 amino acids. CDR1 is WSHSY and CDR2 is SAAADI in the germline V gene.